The clone carrying this T cell receptor (beta chain) was seen ten or more times. What it recognizes is unknown. Quantitative 5'-RACE with molecular barcodes was used to make the TCR beta libraries. TCRdb used MiXCR to reprocess the 5' RACE reads, holding one entry per CDR3 protein. This sample carries hundreds of thousands of distinct CDR3 sequences, more than 25% of them seen once, and the ten largest clones take more than 6.5%. The data stem from a study of CD8 T cells in ankylosing spondylitis. Overall study findings and caveats: Researchers report that disease-linked clones proved CD8+ and relatively rare in peripheral blood. Matched synovial fluid from ankylosing spondylitis patients was reported to be enriched for disease-linked clones.

V gave up 5 bases and J gave up 3 bases, with 14 bases separating them. The CDR3 extends over 14 amino acids. The germline V gene encodes CDR1 SQVTM and CDR2 ANQGSEA. The sequence came from a male donor with ankylosing spondylitis or in good health (not recorded which). Sequenced: blood, either unsorted or a sorted T cell fraction (not recorded which). The chain joins TRBV29-1 to TRBJ1-5; TRBD1 might be the D (6 bases). The CDR3 loop reads CSVSPTGNNQPQHF. The CDR3 nucleotides are TGCAGCGTTTCCCCGACAGGAAACAATCAGCCCCAGCATTTT.